The 30 T cell receptor beta chains reported below all come from one sample, sequenced in a study of blood T cells in healthy people across ages. Combining a sample-barcoded 5' primer with a J-beta primer mix, a second PCR ran for roughly 6 to 11 cycles. TCRdb processed the 5' RACE reads anew with MiXCR; each CDR3 protein has one entry. Of approximately 700,000 distinct CDR3 sequences listed, about 30% were seen once; the top ten hold 15%. What was sequenced was blood. The origin of the receptors is a woman older than 75 in good health.

This clonotype was observed a handful of times. The J gene is TRBJ1-1, the V gene TRBV30, with D possibly matching TRBD1 (6 bases). Germline values: CDR1 GTSNPN, CDR2 SVGIG (reference sequence). V shed 3 bases and J shed 0 bases, with 11 bases lying between them. This CDR3 spans 14 amino acids. The CDR3 DNA reads as TGTGCCTGGAGGCTCGGACAGCTGAACACTGAAGCTTTCTTT. As protein: CAWRLGQLNTEAFF.

This chain joins TRBV5-1 and TRBJ2-5; a possible D gene is TRBD2 (6 bases). Germline lookup yields CDR1 SGHRS and CDR2 YFSETQ. Trimming stripped 0 bases from V and 5 bases from J, with 11 bases between. The CDR3 is 14 residues long. The CDR3 reads CASSLDSGRETQYF. The CDR3 nucleotides are TGCGCCAGCAGCTTGGATTCAGGGAGGGAGACCCAGTACTTC.

The V gene is TRBV5-1, the J gene TRBJ2-5; D not certain. This CDR3 comprises 12 residues. CDR1 and CDR2 (germline): SGHRS, YFSETQ. Deletions cut 5 bases from V and 0 bases from J, with 5 bases between. In DNA, the CDR3 is TGCGCCAGCAGTAGGAACCAAGAGACCCAGTACTTC. Amino acids: CASSRNQETQYF.

This clonotype was seen at least ten times. J is TRBJ2-1 and V is TRBV24-1; D not resolved. The CDR3 is made up of 15 amino acids. V lost 4 bases to trimming and J lost 9 bases, with 18 bases between them. Germline CDR1 reads KGHDR; CDR2 reads SFDVKD. CDR3 in DNA: TGTGCCACCAGTGACCGACGAGGTTTCTCTGGTGAGCAGTTCTTC. Amino acids: CATSDRRGFSGEQFF.

Comments on this clonotype: A much larger clone differs from this one at a single base, so this may be a read error. V and J are TRBV7-9 and TRBJ2-3; D ambiguous. The CDR3 is made up of 14 amino acids. Germline V gene sequence: CDR1 SEHNR, CDR2 FQNEAQ (reference sequence). The CDR3 bases are TGTGCCAGCGGCCGGGCCCTCCCCAGAGATATGCAGTATTTT. It is translated as CASGRALPRDMQYF.

The table lists this clonotype with many counts. The chain employs TRBV28 and TRBJ2-5, with TRBD2 as a possible D gene (5 bases). Germline V gives CDR1 MDHEN, CDR2 SYDVKM. Deletions cut 6 bases from V and 5 bases from J, with 10 bases between. The CDR3 totals 12 residues. The CDR3 DNA reads TGTGCCAGCAGCATAGCGCGGGAGACCCAGTACTTC. This codes for CASSIARETQYF.

To note about this clonotype: The junction differs from germline at one of its ends, possibly a read error. The chain links TRBV7-2 to TRBJ2-4, with no clear D. The CDR3 sequence is 18 residues long. In germline, CDR1 is SGHTA, CDR2 FQGNSA. The CDR3 DNA is TGCGCCAGCAGCCAGACGCCCAGCCACCACTTAGCCAAAAACATTCAGTACTTC. This sequence encodes CASSQTPSHHLAKNIQYF.

Only a few counts were recorded for this clonotype. A much larger clone is a single base away; this may be a read error. The rearrangement uses TRBV25-1 and TRBJ2-7; tentative D call: TRBD2 (6 bases). Germline CDR1 is MGHDK and CDR2 is SYGVNS. The CDR3 length is 14 residues. The V and J ends lost 1 base and 7 bases respectively, with 14 bases between them. CDR3 amino acids: CASSEFPGSGEQYF. DNA for the CDR3: TGTGCCAGCAGTGAATTCCCCGGGAGCGGGGAGCAGTACTTC.

Worth noting for this clonotype: A much larger clone lies one base from this, so it may be a read error. This rearrangement joins TRBV28 to TRBJ2-1, with TRBD2 identical over 9 bases. Germline V gene data show CDR1 as MDHEN and CDR2 as SYDVKM. The CDR3 is 14 residues long. The CDR3 coding sequence is TGTGTCAGCGTTAGCGGGGGCTCCTACAATGAGCAGTTCTTC. Translating gives CVSVSGGSYNEQFF.

With respect to this clonotype: This may be a read error: a much more frequent sequence differs by one nucleotide. The chain has TRBV27 and TRBJ2-3; D is unresolved. V was shortened by 8 bases and J by 6 bases, with 9 bases between the two germline ends. The CDR3 is 11 amino acids. CDR1 is MNHEY and CDR2 is SMNVEV in the germline V gene (reference sequence). The CDR3 DNA reads TGTGCCAGCGGACGGTTGGATACGCAGTATTTT. Translating gives CASGRLDTQYF.

This clonotype was counted ten times or more. The J gene is TRBJ2-5, the V gene TRBV7-8; D remains ambiguous. Trimming took off 1 base at V and 1 base at J, with 7 bases between the two ends. CDR1 and CDR2 (germline): SGHVS, FQNEAQ. The CDR3 spans 14 residues. CDR3 amino acids: CASSLGNSQETQYF. CDR3 nucleotides: TGTGCCAGCAGCTTAGGGAACTCCCAAGAGACCCAGTACTTC.

In this sample, this clonotype turned up a few times. The rearrangement joins TRBV18 to TRBJ2-7; D is perhaps TRBD1 or TRBD2 (6 bases each). This CDR3 is built from 15 residues. Germline V gene data show CDR1 as KGHSH and CDR2 as LQKENI. Between the trimmed V and J ends, which lost 3 bases and 2 bases, there was a span of 14 bases. This chain's CDR3 is CASSPIRGATYEQYF. The CDR3 DNA reads as TGTGCCAGCTCACCTATAAGGGGGGCGACCTACGAGCAGTACTTC.

This clonotype appeared a few times. The rearrangement uses TRBV5-4 and TRBJ2-5; D might be TRBD2 (5 bases). This CDR3 comprises 16 residues. Germline CDR1 reads SGHNT; CDR2 reads YYREEE (reference sequence). Trimming took off 4 bases at V and 2 bases at J, with 18 bases between the two ends. In DNA, the CDR3 is TGTGCCAGCAGCCCCGGGTCGAGGACTGGACAAGAGACCCAGTACTTC. It is translated as CASSPGSRTGQETQYF.

The sample holds a few counts of this clonotype. This sequence joins TRBV7-9 and TRBJ1-4; TRBD1 matches 7 bases. Per germline, CDR1 SEHNR and CDR2 FQNEAQ (reference sequence). The CDR3 is 14 amino acids. Trimming at V came to 5 bases and at J to 2 bases, leaving 2 bases not matched to a gene. The chain's CDR3 is CASSLTGTNEKLFF. The CDR3 DNA follows: TGTGCCAGCAGCCTGACAGGGACTAATGAAAAACTGTTTTTT.

This clonotype was seen ten or more times. The rearrangement links TRBV7-2 to TRBJ1-1; 7 bases are a match to TRBD1. Germline V gives CDR1 SGHTA, CDR2 FQGNSA. CDR3 length: 15 amino acids. J lost 7 bases, V lost 1 base, and 9 bases had no gene match. The CDR3 here is CASSLGGRGWGEAFF. The CDR3 DNA reads as TGTGCCAGCAGCTTAGGGGGCAGGGGGTGGGGTGAAGCTTTCTTT.

This clonotype was counted at least ten times. The CDR3 here is CASSEPSGGARDEQFF. The CDR3 DNA reads TGTGCCAGCAGTGAGCCCAGCGGGGGGGCGAGAGATGAGCAGTTCTTC. The chain links TRBV2 to TRBJ2-1; 10 bases fit TRBD2. The CDR3 length is 16 residues. CDR1 SNHLY and CDR2 FYNNEI come from the germline V gene. The junction had 10 bases not matched to a gene; V was cut back by 3 bases and J by 8 bases.

This clonotype was picked up one time. Being one base from a much bigger clone, this may be a read error. V usage is TRBV29-1 and J usage is TRBJ1-2; 8 bases are a match to TRBD1. Germline CDR1 SQVTM, CDR2 ANQGSEA. The V gene end was trimmed by 6 bases and the J gene end by 6 bases; junction bases not matched to a gene: 6. The CDR3 totals 12 residues. The CDR3 DNA sequence: TGCAGCGTCTGGACAGGGCTAGATGGCTACACCTTC. It translates to CSVWTGLDGYTF.

The J gene is TRBJ2-3, the V gene TRBV24-1, with 11 bases identical to TRBD1. V gave up 1 base and J gave up 6 bases; unmatched junction bases: 2. Germline assignment: CDR1 KGHDR and CDR2 SFDVKD. The CDR3 runs 15 residues. This CDR3 reads CATSDFGTGGDTQYF. The DNA of the CDR3 is TGTGCCACCAGTGATTTTGGGACAGGGGGGGATACGCAGTATTTT.

A few counts support this clonotype. V gene TRBV2 combines with J gene TRBJ1-1; no firm D call. This CDR3 is built from 12 residues. Trimming shortened V by 7 bases and J by 6 bases, and 12 bases separated the two germline ends. Germline lookup yields CDR1 SNHLY and CDR2 FYNNEI. The CDR3 DNA follows: TGTGCCAGCAAAACAAATCAAGCTGAAGCTTTCTTT. Amino acid sequence: CASKTNQAEAFF.

This chain uses TRBV7-2 with TRBJ2-2; D ambiguous. Germline values: CDR1 SGHTA, CDR2 FQGNSA. Trimming cost V 0 bases and J 3 bases, with 11 bases left between them. The CDR3 is 16 residues long. The CDR3 DNA follows: TGTGCCAGCAGCTTAGCGGTTGGGGTTGACACCGGGGAGCTGTTTTTT. It specifies CASSLAVGVDTGELFF.

A remark on this clonotype: A much larger clone sits a single nucleotide away, making a read error possible. The V and J genes are TRBV6-2 or TRBV6-3 and TRBJ2-1; possible D gene TRBD1, 6 bases. V lost 2 bases and J lost 7, with 15 bases in between. Germline V gene sequence: CDR1 MNHEY, CDR2 SVGEGT. This CDR3 contains 15 residues. DNA for the CDR3: TGTGCCAGCAGTTACCCAGGGGCGGAGTGGAATGAGCAGTTCTTC. Amino acids: CASSYPGAEWNEQFF.

This clonotype has just a few counts. One base away lies a much larger clone, so this may be a sequencing read error. The rearrangement joins TRBV7-3 to TRBJ2-1; 10 bases fit TRBD2. V was clipped by 6 bases and J by 8 bases; unmatched bases: 10. Germline values: CDR1 SGHTA, CDR2 FQGTGA. The CDR3 totals 15 residues. CDR3 sequence: CASSHSGGPADEQFF. Written as DNA, the CDR3 is TGTGCCAGCAGTCATAGCGGGGGGCCGGCGGATGAGCAGTTCTTC.

At least ten counts were recorded for this clonotype. The chain carries TRBV2 and TRBJ1-4; D not certain. The CDR3 sequence is 14 residues long. CDR1 and CDR2 (germline): SNHLY, FYNNEI. V lost 7 bases and J 7 bases, leaving 16 bases between the germline ends. The CDR3 DNA is TGTGCCAGCACCCAAGGCAGGCTCGGTGAAAAACTGTTTTTT. It codes for CASTQGRLGEKLFF.

This sequence joins TRBV29-1 and TRBJ2-3; 8 bases are shared with TRBD1. With 6 bases clipped from V and 1 base from J, the junction kept 6 bases outside the gene matches. The CDR3 length is 14 residues. Germline CDR1 SQVTM, CDR2 ANQGSEA. CDR3 bases: TGCAGCGTCCGGACAGGGTACCGCACAGATACGCAGTATTTT. It encodes CSVRTGYRTDTQYF.

V is TRBV29-1 and J is TRBJ2-7, with 8 bases identical to TRBD1. Germline assignment: CDR1 SQVTM and CDR2 ANQGSEA. This CDR3 contains 15 residues. Trimming at V came to 4 bases and at J to 7 bases, leaving 15 bases not matched to a gene. For the CDR3, the DNA is TGCAGCGTTGGTATTTGGGGGGACAGGTTCGTTGAGCAGTACTTC. It encodes CSVGIWGDRFVEQYF.

This clonotype was detected many times. The chain uses TRBV11-2 and TRBJ1-1, with a tentative D call TRBD1 (6 bases). Germline CDR1 and CDR2: SGHAT and FQNNGV. The CDR3 totals 14 residues. The germline V and J ends were trimmed by 1 base and 4 bases, with 10 bases remaining between them. The CDR3 region has the DNA TGTGCCAGCAGCTTAGTTCCAGGGGTCACTGAAGCTTTCTTT. It is translated as CASSLVPGVTEAFF.

This clonotype showed up many times. This chain uses TRBV20-1 with TRBJ2-1; D not resolved. Germline loops: CDR1 DFQATT, CDR2 SNEGSKA (reference sequence). This CDR3 is 15 amino acids long. Trimming took 1 base from V and 0 from J, leaving 10 bases between them. CDR3 bases: TGCAGTGCTAGAGTCGTTCCGAACTCCTACAATGAGCAGTTCTTC. Protein sequence: CSARVVPNSYNEQFF.

This clonotype came up many times. The chain joins TRBV20-1 to TRBJ2-3; D is possibly TRBD2 (5 bases). Looked up from germline, CDR1 is DFQATT and CDR2 is SNEGSKA (reference sequence). The CDR3 length is 15 residues. V lost 6 bases to trimming and J lost 4 bases, with 20 bases between them. CDR3 sequence (DNA): TGCAGTGCCGCCTCCGGGGTAGTACCTGCAGATACGCAGTATTTT. Translation gives CSAASGVVPADTQYF.

At least ten counts were recorded for this clonotype. This chain connects TRBV20-1 to TRBJ2-7; D possibly uses TRBD1 or TRBD2 (6 bases each). The CDR3 runs 16 residues. In germline, CDR1 is DFQATT, CDR2 SNEGSKA (reference sequence). The ends were cut back, 0 bases at V and 2 bases at J, with 17 bases in the middle. CDR3 coding DNA: TGCAGTGCTAGAGATGAAGGGGGGCGGACCACCTACGAGCAGTACTTC. Translation gives CSARDEGGRTTYEQYF.

This chain joins TRBV2 and TRBJ2-4; D gene uncertain. Near its end, the DNA agrees better with TRBJ2-7, so the J call may be wrong. Germline V gives CDR1 SNHLY, CDR2 FYNNEI. The CDR3 is made up of 13 amino acids. The CDR3 sequence is CATLKTQIDEQYF. The CDR3 bases are TGTGCCACCCTTAAAACCCAAATCGACGAGCAGTACTTC.